This TCR beta chain was sequenced during a study of control samples from healthy donors and cancer patients. The CDR3 spans 16 residues. The V segment lost 4 bases and the J segment 9 bases; nucleotides outside the gene matches: 12. Germline V gene data show CDR1 as MGHRA and CDR2 as YSYEKL. Here immunoSEQ multiplex PCR was the method, and the copy in TCRdb shows in-frame clones only, minus some. The profile shows roughly 68,000 clones, around 80% of them singletons. The sample comprised blood. The chain recombines TRBV4-1 with TRBJ2-1, with 10 nucleotides matching TRBD2. The clonotype originates from a man between 60 and 70 years old in good health. Here the CDR3 DNA reads TGCGCCAGCAGCCGACCCTTAGCTAGCGGGAGCGGTGAGCAGTTCTTC. Translation gives CASSRPLASGSGEQFF.